This TCR beta chain originates from a study of Ad26.COV2.S vaccination and SARS-CoV-2 variants. Whole-study context: The Ad26.COV2.S arm of the COV1001 trial was where the donor was placed. Ad26.COV2.S, an intramuscular injection, was given once or twice 56 days apart.

CDR3 length equals 18 residues. Germline CDR1 is SGHRS and CDR2 is YFSETQ. V lost 2 bases, J lost 1 base, and 12 bases stayed unmatched. The treatment is: some 20 received Ad26.COV2.S at low or high dose, single or two shots; about 5 received placebo; per-sample allocation not given. Vaccine and placebo recipients were sampled on day 63 after the first injection. Method: immunoSEQ multiplex PCR; TCRdb's copy keeps in-frame clones and lacks some. The repertoire has roughly 500,000 clones, about 88% of them found once; the top ten carry 2.5% to 3%. The genes are TRBV5-1 and TRBJ1-2; TRBD1 aligns across 9 bases. This clonotype was sampled from a person aged 18-65 years who received the Ad26.COV2.S COVID-19 vaccine or a placebo. Specimen: peripheral blood, collected in a trial of Ad26.COV2.S vaccine versus placebo. The CDR3 loop is CASSFPSAGQGINYGYTF. For the CDR3, the DNA is TGCGCCAGCAGCTTCCCAAGCGCCGGACAGGGGATTAACTATGGCTACACCTTC. The whole variable domain, remainder taken from reference TRBV5-1 and TRBJ1-2, is KAGVTQTPRYLIKTRGQQVTLSCSPISGHRSVSWYQQTPGQGLQFLFEYFSETQRNKGNFPGRFSGRQFSNSRSEMNVSTLELGDSALYLCASSFPSAGQGINYGYTFGSGTRLTVV.